This TCR beta chain comes out of a study of beta chain features in type 1 diabetes. Looking at the study overall: Cells sorted and examined across all samples totaled roughly 100,000,000. Points from the study as a whole: Significant though moderate, a shortening of TCRB CDR3s appeared in all four CD4+ subsets of Type 1 diabetes patients.

Regarding this clone: Its target is unknown.

Expressed TCRB transcripts were sequenced after all isolated RNA was converted to cDNA. The data were produced by immunoSEQ multiplex PCR, yet TCRdb's version contains in-frame clones alone and is incomplete. The sample yields 600,000 to 700,000 clones, roughly 12% seen once. CDR3 length: 13 residues. In germline, CDR1 is SQVTM, CDR2 ANQGSEA. V lost 7 bases and J lost 8; bases outside the gene matches: 8. This chain connects TRBV29-1 to TRBJ1-4; the match to TRBD1 covers 9 bases. The TCR comes from a man younger than 45 with type 1 diabetes. Sequencing was carried out using naive CD4+ T cells from blood. CDR3 amino acids: CSAKHRGPEKLFF. CDR3 in DNA: TGCAGCGCCAAGCACAGGGGGCCCGAAAAACTGTTTTTT. The full variable domain, with the rest looked up from reference TRBV29-1 and TRBJ1-4, is SAVISQKPSRDICQRGTSLTIQCQVDSQVTMMFWYRQQPGQSLTLIATANQGSEATYESGFVIDKFPISRPNLTFSTLTVSNMSPEDSSIYLCSAKHRGPEKLFFGSGTQLSVL.